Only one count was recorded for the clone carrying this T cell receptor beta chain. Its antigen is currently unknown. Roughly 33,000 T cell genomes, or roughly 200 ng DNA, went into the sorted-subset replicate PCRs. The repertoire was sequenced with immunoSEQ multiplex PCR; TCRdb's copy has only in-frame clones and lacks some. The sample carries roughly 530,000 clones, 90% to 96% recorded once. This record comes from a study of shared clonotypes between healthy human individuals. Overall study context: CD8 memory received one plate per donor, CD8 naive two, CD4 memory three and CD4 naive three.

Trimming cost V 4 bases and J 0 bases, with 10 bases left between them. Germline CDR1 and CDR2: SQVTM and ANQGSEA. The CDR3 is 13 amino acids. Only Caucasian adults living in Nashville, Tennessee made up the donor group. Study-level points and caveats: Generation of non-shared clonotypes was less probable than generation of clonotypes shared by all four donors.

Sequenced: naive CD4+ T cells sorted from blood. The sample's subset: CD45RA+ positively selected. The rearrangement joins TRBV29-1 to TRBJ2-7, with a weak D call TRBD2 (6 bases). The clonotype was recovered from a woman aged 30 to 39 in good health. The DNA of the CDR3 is TGCAGCGTTGGGACGACTAGCTCCTACGAGCAGTACTTC. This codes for CSVGTTSSYEQYF.